Below are 7 T cell receptor beta chains sequenced from a single sample in a study of T-cell memory formation after mild COVID-19. TCRdb reprocessed the 5' RACE reads via MiXCR and lists one record per CDR3 protein. The profile shows fewer than 200,000 distinct CDR3 sequences, roughly 18% of them singletons. Sample: PBMCs or a T cell subset sorted from them (not recorded which). The receptors originated from a man aged 18-30 years who had mild COVID-19 (a few samples of this study predate the infection). Cell type and time point are not known.

The chain recombines TRBV18 with TRBJ1-1; unclear D gene. The CDR3 has 14 amino acids. The V end lost 4 bases, the J end lost 8 bases, and 17 bases lay between the germline ends. CDR1 is KGHSH and CDR2 is LQKENI in the germline V gene. CDR3 amino acids: CASSLASPRAEAFF. The CDR3 DNA reads as TGTGCCAGCTCACTTGCGTCCCCGCGGGCCGAAGCTTTCTTT.

The gene calls are TRBV21-1 and TRBJ2-4. TRBV21-1 is flagged as a pseudogene. CDR3 size: 16 residues. The CDR3 spells CASSKETGWGKNIQYF. The CDR3 nucleotides read TGTGCCAGCAGCAAAGAAACGGGTTGGGGCAAAAACATTCAGTACTTC.

This clonotype was found once. The J gene is TRBJ2-3, the V gene TRBV14; D call uncertain. Germline V gene data show CDR1 as SGHDN and CDR2 as FVKESK. This CDR3 comprises 15 residues. V was clipped by 4 bases and J by 5 bases, with 16 bases between them. The CDR3 region is CASSPSGVLKDTQYF. The CDR3, as DNA: TGTGCCAGCAGCCCCTCTGGGGTACTCAAAGATACGCAGTATTTT.

The rearrangement joins TRBV7-2 to TRBJ2-5, with 10 bases aligning to TRBD2. The CDR3 loop spans 15 amino acids. Germline lookup yields CDR1 SGHTA and CDR2 FQGNSA. V shed 5 bases and J 3 bases; nucleotides not matched to a gene: 6. The CDR3 reads CASSRLGTSEETQYF. The CDR3 DNA reads as TGTGCCAGCAGCCGACTAGGGACTAGCGAAGAGACCCAGTACTTC.

This chain links TRBV14 with TRBJ2-5; maybe TRBD2 (5 bases). Germline values: CDR1 SGHDN, CDR2 FVKESK. This CDR3 has 14 amino acids. Trimming removed 2 bases at V and 5 bases at J, with 12 bases between. In nucleotides, the CDR3 is TGTGCCAGCAGCCAAAGTCCTAGCTGGGAGACCCAGTACTTC. Protein product: CASSQSPSWETQYF.

This clonotype was seen at least ten times. V gene TRBV3-1 combines with J gene TRBJ1-5; possible D gene TRBD1, 5 bases. Germline CDR1 and CDR2: LGHDT and YNNKEL (reference sequence). Between the trimmed V and J ends, which lost 0 bases and 3 bases, there was a span of 9 bases. CDR3 length equals 15 residues. CDR3 nucleotides: TGTGCCAGCAGCCAAGACACAGGTCTCAATCAGCCCCAGCATTTT. Translation: CASSQDTGLNQPQHF.

This clonotype was counted a few times. The chain employs TRBV29-1 and TRBJ2-3; 7 nucleotides align to TRBD2. There are 13 residues in the CDR3. CDR1 and CDR2 from the germline V gene are SQVTM and ANQGSEA. V shed 6 bases, J shed 5 bases, and the junction held 8 bases outside the gene matches. This CDR3 reads CSVRGLGQDTQYF. DNA for the CDR3: TGCAGCGTCCGAGGACTAGGACAAGATACGCAGTATTTT.